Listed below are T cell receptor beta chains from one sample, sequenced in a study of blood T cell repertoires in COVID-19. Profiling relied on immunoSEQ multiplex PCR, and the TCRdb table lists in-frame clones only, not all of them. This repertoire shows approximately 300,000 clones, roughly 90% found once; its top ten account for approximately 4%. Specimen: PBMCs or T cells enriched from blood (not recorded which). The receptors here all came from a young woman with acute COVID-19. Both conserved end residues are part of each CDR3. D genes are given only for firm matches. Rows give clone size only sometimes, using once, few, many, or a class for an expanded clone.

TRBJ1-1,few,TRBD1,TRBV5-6,CASSPDRALNTEAFF,TGTGCCAGCAGCCCGGACAGGGCATTGAACACTGAAGCTTTCTTT
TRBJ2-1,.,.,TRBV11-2,CASSDPGTLQFF,TGTGCCAGCAGCGACCCCGGGACTTTACAGTTCTTC
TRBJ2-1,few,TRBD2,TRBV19,CASSIPWTSGRMDEQFF,TGTGCCAGTAGTATACCCTGGACTAGCGGGAGAATGGACGAGCAGTTCTTC
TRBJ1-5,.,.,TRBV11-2,CASSLDQGSVQPQHF,TGTGCCAGCAGCTTAGATCAGGGCTCCGTTCAGCCCCAGCATTTT
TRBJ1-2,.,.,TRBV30,CASDRSKSNYGYTF,TGTGCCTCCGACAGAAGTAAATCTAACTATGGCTACACCTTC
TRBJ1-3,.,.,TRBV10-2,CASSVPGLDTIYF,TGCGCCAGCAGTGTCCCGGGACTGGACACCATATATTTT
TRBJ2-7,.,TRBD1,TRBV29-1,CSVAGQYSYEQYF,TGCAGCGTTGCGGGACAGTACTCCTACGAGCAGTACTTC
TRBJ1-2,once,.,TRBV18,CASSSTDSYGYTF,TGTGCCAGCTCATCGACAGATAGCTATGGCTACACCTTC
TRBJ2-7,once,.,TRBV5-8,CASSPYRDPLEQYF,TGTGCCAGCAGCCCGTACAGGGACCCCCTCGAGCAGTACTTC
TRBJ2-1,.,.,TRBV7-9,CASSSGGANEQFF,TGTGCCAGCAGCTCAGGAGGGGCAAATGAGCAGTTCTTC
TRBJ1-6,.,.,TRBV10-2,CASSELVSYNSPLHF,TGCGCCAGCAGTGAGCTAGTATCCTATAATTCACCCCTCCACTTT
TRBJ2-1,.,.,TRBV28,CASSLKSVRNEQFF,TGTGCCAGCAGTTTAAAGAGCGTCCGGAATGAGCAGTTCTTC
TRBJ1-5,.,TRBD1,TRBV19,CARGRGQFNQPQHF,TGTGCCAGAGGCCGGGGACAGTTCAATCAGCCCCAGCATTTT
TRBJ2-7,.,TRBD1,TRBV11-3,CASSLGQGGIYEQYF,TGTGCCAGCAGCTTGGGACAGGGGGGGATTTACGAGCAGTACTTC
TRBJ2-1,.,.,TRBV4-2,CASSPRRLVHSYNEQFF,TGTGCCAGCAGCCCCCGCCGACTGGTGCACTCCTACAATGAGCAGTTCTTC
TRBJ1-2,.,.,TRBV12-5,CASGLFGQHNYGYTF,TGTGCTAGTGGTTTGTTTGGACAGCATAACTATGGCTACACCTTC
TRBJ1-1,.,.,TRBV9,CASSVGDTSTEAFF,TGTGCCAGCAGCGTCGGGGATACGAGCACTGAAGCTTTCTTT
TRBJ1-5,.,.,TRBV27,CASSPFYRELSNQPQHF,TGTGCCAGCAGTCCATTCTACAGGGAGCTAAGCAATCAGCCCCAGCATTTT
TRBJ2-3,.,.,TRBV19,CASSGSISDTQYF,TGTGCCAGTAGCGGGAGTATTTCGGATACGCAGTATTTT
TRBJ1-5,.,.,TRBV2,CASSESGRGSDQPQHF,TGTGCCAGCAGTGAATCGGGCAGGGGATCTGATCAGCCCCAGCATTTT
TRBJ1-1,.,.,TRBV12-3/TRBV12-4,CASSLEGDTEAFF,TGTGCCAGCAGTTTAGAGGGGGACACTGAAGCTTTCTTT
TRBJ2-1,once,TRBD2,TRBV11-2,CASSFRLAGGTYNEQFF,TGTGCCAGCAGCTTTCGGCTAGCGGGAGGCACGTACAATGAGCAGTTCTTC
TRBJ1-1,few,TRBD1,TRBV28,CASTRDSQDEAFF,TGTGCCAGCACCAGGGACAGTCAAGATGAAGCTTTCTTT
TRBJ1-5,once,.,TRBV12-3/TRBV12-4,CASTPEGGQPQHF,TGTGCCAGCACCCCTGAGGGAGGTCAGCCCCAGCATTTT
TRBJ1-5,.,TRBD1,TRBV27,CASRATGGSNQPQHF,TGTGCCAGCAGGGCGACAGGGGGGAGCAATCAGCCCCAGCATTTT
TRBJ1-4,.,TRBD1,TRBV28,CASRADRGLREKLFF,TGTGCCAGCAGGGCCGACAGGGGGCTGAGAGAAAAACTGTTTTTT
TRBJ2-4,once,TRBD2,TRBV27,CASSSGTSGPLAKNIQYF,TGTGCCAGCAGTTCAGGGACTAGCGGGCCCCTAGCCAAAAACATTCAGTACTTC
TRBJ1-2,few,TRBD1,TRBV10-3,CAISESGTANYGYTF,TGTGCCATCAGTGAGTCGGGGACAGCTAACTATGGCTACACCTTC
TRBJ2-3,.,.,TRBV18,CASSTPGLSTGTQYF,TGTGCCAGCTCTACCCCGGGACTCAGCACCGGTACGCAGTATTTT
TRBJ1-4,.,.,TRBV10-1,CASSESHQGRSEKLFF,TGCGCCAGCAGTGAGTCCCATCAGGGGCGCAGTGAAAAACTGTTTTTT
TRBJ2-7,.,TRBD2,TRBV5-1,CASSSRFFSGVSYEQYF,TGCGCCAGCAGCTCCCGGTTTTTTAGCGGGGTCTCCTACGAGCAGTACTTC
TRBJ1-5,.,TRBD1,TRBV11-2,CASSPTGTVGQPQHF,TGTGCCAGCAGCCCTACCGGGACAGTCGGTCAGCCCCAGCATTTT
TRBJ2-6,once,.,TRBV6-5,CASITGSGANVLTF,TGTGCCAGCATTACCGGCTCTGGGGCCAACGTCCTGACTTTC
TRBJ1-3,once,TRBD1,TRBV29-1,CSVDLGGAPGNTIYF,TGCAGCGTTGATTTAGGGGGCGCTCCCGGAAACACCATATATTTT
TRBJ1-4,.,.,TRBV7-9,CASSFSAGNNEKLFF,TGTGCCAGCAGCTTTAGTGCAGGGAATAATGAAAAACTGTTTTTT
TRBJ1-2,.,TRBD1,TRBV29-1,CSAQQGAEDGYTF,TGCAGCGCCCAACAGGGGGCGGAGGATGGCTACACCTTC
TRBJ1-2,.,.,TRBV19,CATSPTDNYGYTF,TGTGCCACCTCACCGACAGATAACTATGGCTACACCTTC
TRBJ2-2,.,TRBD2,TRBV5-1,CASSWTSGRDTGELFF,TGCGCCAGCAGCTGGACTAGCGGGAGGGACACCGGGGAGCTGTTTTTT
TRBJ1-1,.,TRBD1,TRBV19,CASSGTGGAKAFF,TGTGCCAGTAGCGGGACAGGGGGCGCAAAGGCTTTCTTT